This T cell receptor beta chain was recorded in a study of vaccination effects on CD4 cells after COVID-19. Study at large: Following the second dose by a median of 72 days, the post-vaccine samples were obtained. Study results and limitations: Clones induced by infection and by vaccine showed marked clonal contraction late after vaccination.

Details on this clone: What it binds is unknown.

Before sequencing took place, the ViraFEST assay used viral peptide pools to expand antigen-specific CD4+ T cells. Cells that had been cultured for approximately eleven days were the source of isolated CD4+ T cells. Either the BNT162b2 or mRNA-1273 vaccine was given to participants in two doses. A density of fewer than 2.5 million PBMC per well was used; these cells were cultured with approximately 9.3 IU/ml IL-2 and 10 ug/ml peptides. Trimming cost V 6 bases and J 11 bases, with 13 bases left between them. CDR1 and CDR2 from the germline V gene are SEHNR and FQNEAQ (reference sequence). This CDR3 is built from 12 residues. TCRdb's table, derived via immunoSEQ multiplex PCR, lists solely in-frame clones and lacks some. There are 30,000 to 45,000 clones in the sample; roughly four fifths occur only once, and just under 2% lies in the top ten.

This receptor was taken from a human donor who received a COVID-19 vaccine. Some clones in this sample may be carry-over from other donors' samples. Sample: CD4+ T cells from PBMCs cultured with HCoV-NL63 spike peptides, taken after COVID-19 vaccination. The chain has TRBV7-9 and TRBJ1-4, with D possibly matching TRBD1 (5 bases). This CDR3 is CASRTGREKLFF. CDR3 coding DNA: TGTGCCAGCAGAACGGGCAGGGAGAAACTGTTTTTT.